The clone carrying this T cell receptor beta chain came up once. The data were taken from a study of T cells in Graves' hyperthyroidism and ophthalmopathy. The ends were cut back, 5 bases at V and 0 bases at J, with 17 bases in the middle. Germline V gene sequence: CDR1 SEHNR, CDR2 FQNEAQ (reference sequence). This CDR3 is built from 16 residues. It was RNA transcripts that yielded the amplified TCR beta CDR3 regions. Initially, a first-round RT-PCR of the TCR CDR3 employed the HTBI primer set. TCRdb redid the calling of the multiplex PCR reads with MiXCR, one entry per CDR3 protein. The data contain more than 500,000 distinct CDR3 sequences, about half of them singletons.

J is TRBJ2-7 and V is TRBV7-9, with a tentative D call TRBD2 (6 bases). Material: peripheral blood or thyroid tissue (not recorded which). This TCR derives from an adult woman with Graves' disease, either hyperthyroidism or ophthalmopathy (not recorded which). CDR3 DNA: TGTGCCAGCAGCCCGGACCGGGACTGGAGCTCCTACGAGCAGTACTTC. Its translation is CASSPDRDWSSYEQYF. The whole variable domain, remainder taken from reference TRBV7-9 and TRBJ2-7, is DTGVSQNPRHKITKRGQNVTFRCDPISEHNRLYWYRQTLGQGPEFLTYFQNEAQLEKSRLLSDRFSAERPKGSFSTLEIQRTEQGDSAMYLCASSPDRDWSSYEQYFGPGTRLTVT.